The clone carrying this TCR beta chain was found once. The data are from a study of Graves' ophthalmopathy and Graves' hyperthyroidism. Amplifying from RNA transcripts, the study obtained TCR beta CDR3 regions. In the first round, RT-PCR was carried out with HTBI primers, and a multiplex PCR formed the second round. TCRdb re-called the multiplex PCR reads with MiXCR, one entry per CDR3 protein. Among about 170,000 distinct CDR3 sequences listed, more than 30% were seen once. Excluded: other autoimmune disease, uncontrolled infection, pregnancy or lactation. The CDR3 totals 11 residues. Looked up from germline, CDR1 is MNHEY and CDR2 is SVGAGI. The ends were cut back, 6 bases at V and 7 bases at J, with 10 bases in the middle.

The clonotype comes from a woman aged 40 to 55 with Graves' ophthalmopathy. The rearrangement joins TRBV6-5 to TRBJ2-7; tentatively, D is TRBD1 (6 bases). Material for sequencing was peripheral blood. The CDR3 sequence is CASSLQGEQYF. The DNA for the CDR3 is TGTGCCAGCAGCTTACAGGGTGAGCAGTACTTC.